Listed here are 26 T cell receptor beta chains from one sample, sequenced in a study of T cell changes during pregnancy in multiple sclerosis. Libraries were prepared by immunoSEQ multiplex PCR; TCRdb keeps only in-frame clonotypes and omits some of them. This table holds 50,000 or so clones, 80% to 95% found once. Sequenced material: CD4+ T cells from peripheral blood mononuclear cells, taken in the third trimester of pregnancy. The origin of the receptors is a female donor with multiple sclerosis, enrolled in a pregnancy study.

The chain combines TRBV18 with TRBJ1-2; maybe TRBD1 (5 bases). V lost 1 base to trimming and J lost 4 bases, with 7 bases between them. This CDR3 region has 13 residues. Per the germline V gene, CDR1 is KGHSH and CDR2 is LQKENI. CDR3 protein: CASSPRQPYGYTF. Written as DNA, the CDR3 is TGTGCCAGCTCACCACGACAGCCCTATGGCTACACCTTC.

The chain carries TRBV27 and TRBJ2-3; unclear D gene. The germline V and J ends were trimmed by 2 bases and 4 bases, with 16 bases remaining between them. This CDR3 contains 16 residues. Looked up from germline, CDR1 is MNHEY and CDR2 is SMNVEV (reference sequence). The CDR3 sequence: CASSLGGWLDSDTQYF. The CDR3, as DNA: TGTGCCAGCAGTTTAGGCGGTTGGTTAGACTCAGATACGCAGTATTTT.

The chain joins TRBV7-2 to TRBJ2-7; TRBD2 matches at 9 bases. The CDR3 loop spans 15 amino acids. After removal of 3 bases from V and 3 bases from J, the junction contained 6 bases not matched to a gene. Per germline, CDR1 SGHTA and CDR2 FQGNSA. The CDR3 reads CASSFSAGGGYEQYF. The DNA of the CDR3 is TGTGCCAGCAGCTTTTCGGCGGGGGGGGGCTACGAGCAGTACTTC.

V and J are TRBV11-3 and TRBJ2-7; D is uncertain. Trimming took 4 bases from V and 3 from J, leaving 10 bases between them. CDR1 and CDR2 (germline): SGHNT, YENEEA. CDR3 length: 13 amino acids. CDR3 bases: TGTGCCAGCAGCTACCTTGCAGGCTACGAGCAGTACTTC. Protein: CASSYLAGYEQYF.

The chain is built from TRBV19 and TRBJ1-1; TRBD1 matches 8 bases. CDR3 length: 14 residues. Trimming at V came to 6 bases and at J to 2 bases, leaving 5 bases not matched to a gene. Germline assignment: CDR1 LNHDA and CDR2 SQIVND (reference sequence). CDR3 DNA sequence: TGTGCCAGTAGCGACAGGGGAGGAAACACTGAAGCTTTCTTT. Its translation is CASSDRGGNTEAFF.

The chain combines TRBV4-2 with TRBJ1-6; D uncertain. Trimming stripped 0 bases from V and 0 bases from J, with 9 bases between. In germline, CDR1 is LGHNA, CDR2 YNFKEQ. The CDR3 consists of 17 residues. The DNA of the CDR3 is TGTGCCAGCAGCCAAGAAATGCTAAGCTCCTATAATTCACCCCTCCACTTT. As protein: CASSQEMLSSYNSPLHF.

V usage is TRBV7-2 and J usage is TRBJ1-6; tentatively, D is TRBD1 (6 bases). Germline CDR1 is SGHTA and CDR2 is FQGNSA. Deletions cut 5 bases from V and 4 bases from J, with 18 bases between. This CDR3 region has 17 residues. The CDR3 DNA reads TGTGCCAGCAGCCTACCCACCCGACAGGTTTATAATTCACCCCTCCACTTT. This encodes CASSLPTRQVYNSPLHF.

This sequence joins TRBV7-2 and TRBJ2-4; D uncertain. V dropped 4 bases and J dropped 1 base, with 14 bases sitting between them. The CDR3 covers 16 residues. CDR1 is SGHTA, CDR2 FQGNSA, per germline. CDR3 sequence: CASSSPPPRAKNIQYF. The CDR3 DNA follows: TGTGCCAGCAGCTCCCCGCCGCCGAGGGCCAAAAACATTCAGTACTTC.

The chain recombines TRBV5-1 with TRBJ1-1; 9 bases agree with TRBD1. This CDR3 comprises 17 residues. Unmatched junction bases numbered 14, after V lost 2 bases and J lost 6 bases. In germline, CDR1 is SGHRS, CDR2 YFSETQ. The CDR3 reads CASSLTTNRGRISEAFF. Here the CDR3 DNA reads TGCGCCAGCAGCTTAACAACGAACAGGGGGCGGATCTCTGAAGCTTTCTTT.

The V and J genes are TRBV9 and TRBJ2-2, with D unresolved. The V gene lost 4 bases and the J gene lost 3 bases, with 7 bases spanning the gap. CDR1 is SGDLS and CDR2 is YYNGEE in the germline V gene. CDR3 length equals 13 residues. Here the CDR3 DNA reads TGTGCCAGCAGCACCCGGTACACCGGGGAGCTGTTTTTT. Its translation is CASSTRYTGELFF.

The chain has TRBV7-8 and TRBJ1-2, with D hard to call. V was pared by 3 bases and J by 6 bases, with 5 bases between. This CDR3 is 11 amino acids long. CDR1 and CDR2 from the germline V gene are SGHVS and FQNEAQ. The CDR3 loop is CASSFGDGYTF. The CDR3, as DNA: TGTGCCAGCAGCTTCGGGGATGGCTACACCTTC. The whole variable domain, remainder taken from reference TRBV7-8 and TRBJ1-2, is GAGVSQSPRYKVAKRGQDVALRCDPISGHVSLFWYQQALGQGPEFLTYFQNEAQLDKSGLPSDRFFAERPEGSVSTLKIQRTQQEDSAVYLCASSFGDGYTFGSGTRLTVV.

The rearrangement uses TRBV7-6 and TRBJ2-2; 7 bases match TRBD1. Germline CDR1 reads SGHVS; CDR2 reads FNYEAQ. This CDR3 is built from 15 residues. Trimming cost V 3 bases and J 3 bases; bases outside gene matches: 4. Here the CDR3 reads CASSFWDSDTGELFF. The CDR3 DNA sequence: TGTGCCAGCAGCTTCTGGGACAGTGACACCGGGGAGCTGTTTTTT.

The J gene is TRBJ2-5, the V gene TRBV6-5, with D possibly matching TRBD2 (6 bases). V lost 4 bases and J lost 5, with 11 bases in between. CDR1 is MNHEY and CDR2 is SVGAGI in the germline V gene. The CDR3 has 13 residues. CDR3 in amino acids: CASSLWGVETQYF. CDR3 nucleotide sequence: TGTGCCAGCAGTTTGTGGGGGGTCGAGACCCAGTACTTC.

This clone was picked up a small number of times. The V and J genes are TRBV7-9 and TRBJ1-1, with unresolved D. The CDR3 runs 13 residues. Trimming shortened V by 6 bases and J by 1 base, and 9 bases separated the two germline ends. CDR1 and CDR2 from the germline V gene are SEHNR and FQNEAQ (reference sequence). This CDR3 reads CASRAGENTEAFF. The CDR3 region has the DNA TGTGCCAGCAGGGCCGGGGAGAACACTGAAGCTTTCTTT.

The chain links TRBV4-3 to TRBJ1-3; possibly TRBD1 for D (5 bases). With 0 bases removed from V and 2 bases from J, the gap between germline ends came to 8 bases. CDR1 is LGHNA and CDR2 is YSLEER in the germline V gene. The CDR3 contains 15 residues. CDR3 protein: CASSQEGVPGNTIYF. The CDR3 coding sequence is TGCGCCAGCAGCCAAGAAGGGGTACCTGGAAACACCATATATTTT.

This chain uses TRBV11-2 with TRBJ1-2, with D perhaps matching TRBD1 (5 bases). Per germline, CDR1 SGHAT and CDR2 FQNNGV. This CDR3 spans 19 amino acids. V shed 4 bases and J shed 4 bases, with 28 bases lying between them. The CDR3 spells CASSSPASTGARRGYGYTF. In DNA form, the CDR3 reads TGTGCCAGCAGCTCCCCCGCTAGTACAGGAGCGAGACGAGGCTATGGCTACACCTTC.

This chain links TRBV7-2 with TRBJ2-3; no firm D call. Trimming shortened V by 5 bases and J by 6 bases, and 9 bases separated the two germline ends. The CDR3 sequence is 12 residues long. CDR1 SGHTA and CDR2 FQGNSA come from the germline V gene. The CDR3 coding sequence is TGTGCCAGCAGCCGAGTCCCCGATACGCAGTATTTT. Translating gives CASSRVPDTQYF. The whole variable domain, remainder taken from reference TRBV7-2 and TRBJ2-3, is GAGVSQSPSNKVTEKGKDVELRCDPISGHTALYWYRQSLGQGLEFLIYFQGNSAPDKSGLPSDRFSAERTGGSVSTLTIQRTQQEDSAVYLCASSRVPDTQYFGPGTRLTVL.

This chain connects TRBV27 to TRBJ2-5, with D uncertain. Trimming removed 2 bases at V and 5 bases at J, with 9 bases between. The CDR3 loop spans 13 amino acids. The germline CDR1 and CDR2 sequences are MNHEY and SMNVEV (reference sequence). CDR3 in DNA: TGTGCCAGCAGTTTAGTTTGGCCCGAGACCCAGTACTTC. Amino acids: CASSLVWPETQYF.

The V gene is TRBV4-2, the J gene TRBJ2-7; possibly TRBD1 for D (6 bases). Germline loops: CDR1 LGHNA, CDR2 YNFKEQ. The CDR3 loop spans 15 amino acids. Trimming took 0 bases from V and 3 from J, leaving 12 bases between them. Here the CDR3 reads CASSQDRGTHYEQYF. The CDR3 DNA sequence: TGTGCCAGCAGCCAAGATAGGGGGACCCACTACGAGCAGTACTTC.

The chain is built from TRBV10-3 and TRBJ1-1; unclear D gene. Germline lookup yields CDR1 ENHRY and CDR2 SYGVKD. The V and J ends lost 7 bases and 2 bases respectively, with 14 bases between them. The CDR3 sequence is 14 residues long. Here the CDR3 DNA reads TGTGCCATCACCCAAGAAGCCCCTAACACTGAAGCTTTCTTT. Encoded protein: CAITQEAPNTEAFF.

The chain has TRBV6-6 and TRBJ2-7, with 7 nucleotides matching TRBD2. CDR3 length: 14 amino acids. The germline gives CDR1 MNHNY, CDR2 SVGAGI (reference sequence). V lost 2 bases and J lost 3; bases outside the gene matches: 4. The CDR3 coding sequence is TGTGCCAGCAGTTACCGGGAGGATCGCTACGAGCAGTACTTC. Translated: CASSYREDRYEQYF.

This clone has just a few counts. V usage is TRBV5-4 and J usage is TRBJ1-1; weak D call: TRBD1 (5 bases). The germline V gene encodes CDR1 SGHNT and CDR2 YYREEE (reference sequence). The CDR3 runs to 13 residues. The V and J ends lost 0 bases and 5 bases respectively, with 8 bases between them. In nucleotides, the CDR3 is TGTGCCAGCAGCTTGGAAGGGGTGACTGAAGCTTTCTTT. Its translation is CASSLEGVTEAFF.

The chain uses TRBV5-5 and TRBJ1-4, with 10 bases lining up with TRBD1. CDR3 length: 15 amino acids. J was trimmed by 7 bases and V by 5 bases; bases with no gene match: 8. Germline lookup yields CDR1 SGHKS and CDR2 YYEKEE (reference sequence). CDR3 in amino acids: CASSRRQGAFEKLFF. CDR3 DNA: TGTGCCAGCAGTCGACGACAGGGGGCATTTGAAAAACTGTTTTTT.

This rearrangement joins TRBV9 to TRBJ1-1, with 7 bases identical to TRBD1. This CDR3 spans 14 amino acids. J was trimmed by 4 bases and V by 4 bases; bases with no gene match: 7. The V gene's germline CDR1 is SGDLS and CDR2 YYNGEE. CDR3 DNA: TGTGCCAGCAGCCCGAGACAGGGTGGCACTGAAGCTTTCTTT. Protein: CASSPRQGGTEAFF.

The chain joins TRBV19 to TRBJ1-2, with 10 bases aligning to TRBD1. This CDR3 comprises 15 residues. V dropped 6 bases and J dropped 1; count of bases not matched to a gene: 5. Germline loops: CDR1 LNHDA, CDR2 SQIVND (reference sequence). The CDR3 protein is CASREGQGNNYGYTF. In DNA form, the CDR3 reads TGTGCCAGTAGAGAGGGACAGGGGAATAACTATGGCTACACCTTC.

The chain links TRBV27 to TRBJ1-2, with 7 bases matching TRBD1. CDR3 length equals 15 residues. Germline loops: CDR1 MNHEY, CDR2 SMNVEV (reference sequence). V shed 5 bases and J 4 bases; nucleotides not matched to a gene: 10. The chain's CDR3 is CASSALTGPSYGYTF. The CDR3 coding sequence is TGTGCCAGCAGTGCCCTGACAGGGCCCAGCTATGGCTACACCTTC.